This T cell receptor (beta chain) was captured in a study of blood T cell repertoires in COVID-19 (dated by TCRdb to the early 2020s). Broadly, across the study: Samples covering the acute and convalescent phases of COVID-19 were provided by collaborators in the United States, Italy and Spain. The dataset comprised deeply sampled blood TCRbeta repertoires from subjects exposed to, actively infected with, or recovered from COVID-19. The repertoires were released in a freely available public database intended as a resource for research on the immune response to SARS-CoV-2. HLA class I and class II types, where available, came from metadata supplied by the sample provider rather than from assay-based typing. The material from the prospective study consisted of cDNA or gDNA derived from T cells, B-cell-depleted T cells, or PBMCs. Sample metadata almost always included a de-identified subject ID, COVID-19 status, age in years and sex. Samples came from the ongoing ImmuneRACE study (first 160 participants) plus 1,254 subjects from 6 global collaborators. On the study overall, not on this receptor specifically: The amount of clinical and demographic metadata varied by source and participant and was provided uncurated.

The immunoSEQ Assay, a bias-controlled multiplex PCR, was used to amplify TCRbeta CDR3 regions from genomic DNA. The authors processed their data as follows. Nucleated cell counts per sample were estimated from amplification of reference gene primers within the assay. Sequence reads were collapsed and filtered to measure the absolute abundance of every unique TCRbeta CDR3 rearrangement. For each sample, productive Simpson clonality was calculated as the square root of Simpson's diversity index over productive rearrangements. TCRdb obtained this table from immuneACCESS and retained in-frame rearrangements with V and J assigned. These tables miss some clones; where compared with another copy, unresolved V genes account for less than half of the shortfall, and the remainder is unexplained. The V and J calls and clone size were taken over from that table, and D and trimming were inferred from the DNA. The sample profile shows roughly 400,000 clones; around 91% of them were found once. The ten most abundant clones make up 0.95% to 1.3% of the sample.

As regards this clone: Its antigen is currently not known. Per-nucleotide qualities are absent, and no much larger clonotype sits a single base away.

Trimming removed 1 base from V and 4 bases from J, leaving 21 bases between the germline ends. CDR1 SGHNT and CDR2 YYREEE were looked up in the germline V gene (reference sequence). The CDR3 measures 17 amino acids from cysteine to phenylalanine. The retained sequence is limited to the CDR3, 51 bases, with the frame set at the first base. Participants in the prospective study were enrolled through a virtual design, were aged roughly 18 to 90 years, and lived in some 24 United States geographic areas. To assign participants to cohorts, the prospective study relied on clinical history that participants themselves reported in a screening survey and a study questionnaire. ImmuneRACE Cohort 3 recovered participants were defined by two consecutive negative NP/OP PCR tests, healthcare professional clearance, or symptom resolution. In the prospective study, mobile phlebotomists collected whole blood, serum and a nasopharyngeal or oropharyngeal swab from each participant. Prospective study participants could optionally give additional blood draws and questionnaires over a roughly 2-month period. Prospective study blood samples were shipped either frozen or at room temperature before DNA extraction.

Recombination joined TRBV5-4 with TRBJ2-7; the D segment could be TRBD1, given 5 matching bases. Material for sequencing was PBMCs or T cells enriched from blood (not recorded which). This clonotype was sampled from a man aged 25-45 years who had recovered from COVID-19. The CDR3 corresponds to CASSLTCARVIRYEQYF. The bases read TGTGCCAGCAGCTTGACCTGCGCCAGGGTAATACGGTACGAGCAGTACTTC.